The present entry profiles one TCR beta chain with its context. Its antigen is still unknown. This sample is drawn from a study of OX40 agonist ivuxolimab in advanced cancers. Study overall: The study treated patients with ivuxolimab, an agonistic anti-OX40 (CD134) antibody.

Study-level points and caveats: The study observed clonal expansion of CD4+ and CD8+ blood T cells by week 6 at 0.1 to 3.0 mg/kg.

Looked up from germline, CDR1 is LNHDA and CDR2 is SQIVND (reference sequence). V lost 3 bases to trimming and J lost 5 bases, with 17 bases between them. The CDR3 totals 15 residues. Data came from immunoSEQ multiplex PCR; TCRdb stores just in-frame clones and leaves some out. The data contain approximately 82,000 clones, roughly 94% of them singletons. V is TRBV19 and J is TRBJ2-7; D might be TRBD1 (5 bases). The material was CD4+ or CD8+ T cells sorted from blood, obtained in a trial of the OX40 agonist ivuxolimab. This receptor was identified in an adult with an advanced solid tumor such as melanoma, head and neck, liver or kidney cancer. The CDR3 loop reads CASSIRGHRADEQYF. In DNA, the CDR3 is TGTGCCAGTAGTATCCGAGGACACCGGGCGGACGAGCAGTACTTC.